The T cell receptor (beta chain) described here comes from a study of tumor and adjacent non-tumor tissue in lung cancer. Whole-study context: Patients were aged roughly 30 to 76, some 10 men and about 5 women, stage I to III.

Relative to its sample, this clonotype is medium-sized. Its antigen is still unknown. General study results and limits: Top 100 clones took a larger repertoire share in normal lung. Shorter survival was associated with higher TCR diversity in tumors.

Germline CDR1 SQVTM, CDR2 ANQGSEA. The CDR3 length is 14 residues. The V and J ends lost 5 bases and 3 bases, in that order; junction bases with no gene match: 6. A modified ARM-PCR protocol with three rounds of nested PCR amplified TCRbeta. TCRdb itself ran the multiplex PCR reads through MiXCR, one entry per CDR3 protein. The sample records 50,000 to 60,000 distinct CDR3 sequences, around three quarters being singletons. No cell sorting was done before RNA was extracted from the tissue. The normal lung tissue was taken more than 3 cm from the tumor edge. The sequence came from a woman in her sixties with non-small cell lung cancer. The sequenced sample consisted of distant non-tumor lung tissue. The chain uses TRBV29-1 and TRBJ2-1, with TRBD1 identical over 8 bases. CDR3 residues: CSVFGQGVYNEQFF. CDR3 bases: TGCAGCGTTTTCGGACAGGGTGTCTACAATGAGCAGTTCTTC.